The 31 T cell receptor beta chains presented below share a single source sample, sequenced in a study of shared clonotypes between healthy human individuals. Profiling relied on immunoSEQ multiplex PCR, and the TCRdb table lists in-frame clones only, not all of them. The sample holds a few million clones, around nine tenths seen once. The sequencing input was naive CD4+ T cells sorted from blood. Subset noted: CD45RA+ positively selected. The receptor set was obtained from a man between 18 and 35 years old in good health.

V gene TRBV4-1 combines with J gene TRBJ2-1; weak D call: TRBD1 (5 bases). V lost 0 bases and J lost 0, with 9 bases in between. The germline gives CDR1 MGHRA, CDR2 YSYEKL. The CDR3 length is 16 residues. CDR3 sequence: CASSQDGANSYNEQFF. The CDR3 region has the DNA TGCGCCAGCAGCCAAGATGGGGCGAACTCCTACAATGAGCAGTTCTTC.

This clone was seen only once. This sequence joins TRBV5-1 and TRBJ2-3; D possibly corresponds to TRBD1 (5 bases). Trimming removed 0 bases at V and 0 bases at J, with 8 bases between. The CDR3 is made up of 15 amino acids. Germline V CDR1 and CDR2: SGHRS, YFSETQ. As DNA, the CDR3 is TGCGCCAGCAGCTTGGCGGCAGGGAGCACAGATACGCAGTATTTT. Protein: CASSLAAGSTDTQYF.

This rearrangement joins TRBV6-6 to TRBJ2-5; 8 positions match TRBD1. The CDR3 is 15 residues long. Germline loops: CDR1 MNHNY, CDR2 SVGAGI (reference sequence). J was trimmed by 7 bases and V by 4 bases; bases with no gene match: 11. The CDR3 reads CASSSPTGAPGTQYF. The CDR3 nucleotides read TGTGCCAGCAGTTCCCCGACAGGGGCCCCAGGGACCCAGTACTTC.

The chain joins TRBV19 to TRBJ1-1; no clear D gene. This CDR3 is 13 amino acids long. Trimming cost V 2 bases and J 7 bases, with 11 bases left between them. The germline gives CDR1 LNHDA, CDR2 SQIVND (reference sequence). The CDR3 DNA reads TGTGCCAGTAGTATAACGGGCCCGCTTGAAGCTTTCTTT. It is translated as CASSITGPLEAFF.

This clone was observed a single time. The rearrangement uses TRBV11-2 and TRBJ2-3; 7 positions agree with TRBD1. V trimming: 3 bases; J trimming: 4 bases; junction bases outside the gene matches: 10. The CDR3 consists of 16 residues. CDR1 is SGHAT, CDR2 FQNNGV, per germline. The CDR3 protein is CASSFRGGAVADTQYF. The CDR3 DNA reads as TGTGCCAGCAGCTTTAGAGGGGGCGCCGTGGCAGATACGCAGTATTTT. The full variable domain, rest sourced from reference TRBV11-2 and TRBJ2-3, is EAGVAQSPRYKIIEKRQSVAFWCNPISGHATLYWYQQILGQGPKLLIQFQNNGVVDDSQLPKDRFSAERLKGVDSTLKIQPAKLEDSAVYLCASSFRGGAVADTQYFGPGTRLTVL.

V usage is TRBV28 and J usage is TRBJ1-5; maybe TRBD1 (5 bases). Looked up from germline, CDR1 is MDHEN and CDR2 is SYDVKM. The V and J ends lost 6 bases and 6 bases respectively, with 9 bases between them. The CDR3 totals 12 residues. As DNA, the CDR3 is TGTGCCAGCAGACGGGGGACTCAGCCCCAGCATTTT. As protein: CASRRGTQPQHF.

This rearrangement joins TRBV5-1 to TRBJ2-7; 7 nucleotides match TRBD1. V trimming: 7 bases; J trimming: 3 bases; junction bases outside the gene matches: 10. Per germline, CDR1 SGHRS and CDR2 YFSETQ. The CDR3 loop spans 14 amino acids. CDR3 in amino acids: CASSETGKRYEQYF. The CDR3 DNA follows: TGCGCCAGCTCCGAGACAGGGAAGCGCTACGAGCAGTACTTC.

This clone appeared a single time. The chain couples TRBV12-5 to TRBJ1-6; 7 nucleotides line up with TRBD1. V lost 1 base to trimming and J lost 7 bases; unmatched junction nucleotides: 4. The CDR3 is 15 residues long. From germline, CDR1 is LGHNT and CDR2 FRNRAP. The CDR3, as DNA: TGTGCTAGTGGTTTGGAGACAGGGAGCAATTCACCCCTCCACTTT. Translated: CASGLETGSNSPLHF. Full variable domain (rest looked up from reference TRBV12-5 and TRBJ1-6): DARVTQTPRHKVTEMGQEVTMRCQPILGHNTVFWYRQTMMQGLELLAYFRNRAPLDDSGMPKDRFSAEMPDATLATLKIQPSEPRDSAVYFCASGLETGSNSPLHFGNGTRLTVT.

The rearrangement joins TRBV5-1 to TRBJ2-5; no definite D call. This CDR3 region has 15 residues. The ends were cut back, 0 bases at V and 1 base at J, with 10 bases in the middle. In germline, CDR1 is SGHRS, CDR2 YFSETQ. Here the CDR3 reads CASSLATAFQETQYF. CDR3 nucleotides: TGCGCCAGCAGCTTGGCCACAGCGTTCCAAGAGACCCAGTACTTC.

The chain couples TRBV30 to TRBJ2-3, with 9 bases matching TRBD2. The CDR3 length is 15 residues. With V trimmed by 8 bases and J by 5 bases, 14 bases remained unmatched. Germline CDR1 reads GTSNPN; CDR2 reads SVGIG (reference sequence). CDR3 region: CAAKGGGRAGDTQYF. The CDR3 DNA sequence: TGTGCCGCAAAAGGTGGCGGGAGGGCCGGAGATACGCAGTATTTT.

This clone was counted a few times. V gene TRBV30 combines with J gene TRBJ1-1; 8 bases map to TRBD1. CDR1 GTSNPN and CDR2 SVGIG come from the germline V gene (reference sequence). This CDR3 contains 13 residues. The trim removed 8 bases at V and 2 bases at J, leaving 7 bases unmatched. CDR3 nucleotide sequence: TGTGCCGGAGCAGGGGGCCAAAACACTGAAGCTTTCTTT. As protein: CAGAGGQNTEAFF.

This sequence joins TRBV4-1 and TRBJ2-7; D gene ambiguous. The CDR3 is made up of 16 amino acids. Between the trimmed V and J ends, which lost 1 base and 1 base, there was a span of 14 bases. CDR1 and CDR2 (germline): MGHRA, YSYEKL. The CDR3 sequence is CASSQVVSALSYEQYF. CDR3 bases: TGCGCCAGCAGCCAAGTCGTCTCGGCACTTTCCTACGAGCAGTACTTC.

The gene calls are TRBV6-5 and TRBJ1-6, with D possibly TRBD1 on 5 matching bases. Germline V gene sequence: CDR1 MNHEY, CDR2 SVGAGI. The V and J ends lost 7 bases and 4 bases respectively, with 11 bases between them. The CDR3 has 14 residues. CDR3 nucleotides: TGTGCCAGCAACAGTCGGGGGTATAATTCACCCCTCCACTTT. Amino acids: CASNSRGYNSPLHF.

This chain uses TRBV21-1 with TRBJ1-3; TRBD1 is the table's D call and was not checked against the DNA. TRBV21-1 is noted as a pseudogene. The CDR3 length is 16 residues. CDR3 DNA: TGTGCCAGCAGCAAAGGGACAGCCGAATCTGGAAACACCATATATTTT. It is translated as CASSKGTAESGNTIYF.

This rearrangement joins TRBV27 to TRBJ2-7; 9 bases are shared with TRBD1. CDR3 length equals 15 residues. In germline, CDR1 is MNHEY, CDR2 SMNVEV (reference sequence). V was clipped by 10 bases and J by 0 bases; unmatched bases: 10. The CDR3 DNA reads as TGTGCCAACAAAGGGACAGGGACGATCTCCTACGAGCAGTACTTC. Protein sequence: CANKGTGTISYEQYF.

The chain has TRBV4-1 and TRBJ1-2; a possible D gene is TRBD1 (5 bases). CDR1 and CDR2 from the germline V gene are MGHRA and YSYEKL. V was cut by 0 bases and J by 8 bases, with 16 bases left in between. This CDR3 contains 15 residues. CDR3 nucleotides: TGCGCCAGCAGCCAAGATGGAGGGGCGGTTTGGGGCTACACCTTC. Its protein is CASSQDGGAVWGYTF.

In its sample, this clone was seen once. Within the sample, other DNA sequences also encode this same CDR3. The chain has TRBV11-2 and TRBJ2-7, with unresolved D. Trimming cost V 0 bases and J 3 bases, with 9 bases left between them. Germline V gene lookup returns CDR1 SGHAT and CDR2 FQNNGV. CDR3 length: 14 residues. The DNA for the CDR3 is TGTGCCAGCAGCTTAGATGGCGGTGGCTACGAGCAGTACTTC. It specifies CASSLDGGGYEQYF. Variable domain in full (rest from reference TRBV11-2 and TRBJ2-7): EAGVAQSPRYKIIEKRQSVAFWCNPISGHATLYWYQQILGQGPKLLIQFQNNGVVDDSQLPKDRFSAERLKGVDSTLKIQPAKLEDSAVYLCASSLDGGGYEQYFGPGTRLTVT.

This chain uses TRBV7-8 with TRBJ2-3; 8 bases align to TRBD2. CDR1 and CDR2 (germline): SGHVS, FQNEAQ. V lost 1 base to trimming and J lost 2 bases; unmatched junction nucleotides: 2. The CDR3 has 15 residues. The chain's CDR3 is CASSLDGRATDTQYF. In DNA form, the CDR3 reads TGTGCCAGCAGCTTAGACGGGAGGGCCACAGATACGCAGTATTTT.

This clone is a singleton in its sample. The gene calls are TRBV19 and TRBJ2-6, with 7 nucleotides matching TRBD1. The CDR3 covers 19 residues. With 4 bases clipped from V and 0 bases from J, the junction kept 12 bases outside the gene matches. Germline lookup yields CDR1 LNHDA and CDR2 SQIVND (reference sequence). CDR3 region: CASSNLIRDSGSGANVLTF. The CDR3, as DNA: TGTGCCAGTAGTAACCTTATCCGGGACAGCGGCTCTGGGGCCAACGTCCTGACTTTC.

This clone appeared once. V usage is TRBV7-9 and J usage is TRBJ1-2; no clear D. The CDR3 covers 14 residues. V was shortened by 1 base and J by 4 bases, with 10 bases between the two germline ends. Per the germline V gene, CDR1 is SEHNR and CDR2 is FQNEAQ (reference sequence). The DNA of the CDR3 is TGTGCCAGCAGCTTAGAGGAAAGCGGCTATGGCTACACCTTC. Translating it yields CASSLEESGYGYTF. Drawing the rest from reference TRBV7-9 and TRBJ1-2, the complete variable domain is DTGVSQNPRHKITKRGQNVTFRCDPISEHNRLYWYRQTLGQGPEFLTYFQNEAQLEKSRLLSDRFSAERPKGSFSTLEIQRTEQGDSAMYLCASSLEESGYGYTFGSGTRLTVV.

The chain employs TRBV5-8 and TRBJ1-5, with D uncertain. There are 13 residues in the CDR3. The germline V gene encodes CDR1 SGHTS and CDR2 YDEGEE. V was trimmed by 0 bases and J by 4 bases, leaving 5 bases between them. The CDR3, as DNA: TGTGCCAGCAGCTTGGAGTTTAATCAGCCCCAGCATTTT. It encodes CASSLEFNQPQHF.

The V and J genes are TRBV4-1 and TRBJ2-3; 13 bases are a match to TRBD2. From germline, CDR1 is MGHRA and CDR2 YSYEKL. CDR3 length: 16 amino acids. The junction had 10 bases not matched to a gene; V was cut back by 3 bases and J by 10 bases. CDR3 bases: TGCGCCAGCAGCCAGGGGGAGACTAGCGGGAGGAGAGCGCAGTATTTT. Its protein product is CASSQGETSGRRAQYF.

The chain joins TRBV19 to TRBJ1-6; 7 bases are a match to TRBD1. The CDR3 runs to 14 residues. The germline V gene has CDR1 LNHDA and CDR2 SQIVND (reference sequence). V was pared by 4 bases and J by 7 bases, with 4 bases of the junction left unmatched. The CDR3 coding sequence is TGTGCCAGTAGTACGACAGGGTTCAATTCACCCCTCCACTTT. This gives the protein CASSTTGFNSPLHF.

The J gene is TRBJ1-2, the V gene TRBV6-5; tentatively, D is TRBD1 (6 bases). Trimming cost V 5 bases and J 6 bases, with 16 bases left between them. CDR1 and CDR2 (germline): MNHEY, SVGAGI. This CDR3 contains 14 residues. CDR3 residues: CASSAPDRFNGYTF. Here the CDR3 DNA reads TGTGCCAGCAGTGCCCCAGACAGGTTTAATGGCTACACCTTC.

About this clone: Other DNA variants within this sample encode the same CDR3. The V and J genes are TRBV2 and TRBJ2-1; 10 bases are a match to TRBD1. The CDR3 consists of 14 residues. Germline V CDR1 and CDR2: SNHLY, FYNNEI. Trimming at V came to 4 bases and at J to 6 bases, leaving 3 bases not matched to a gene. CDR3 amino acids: CASSGQGAGNEQFF. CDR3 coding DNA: TGTGCCAGCAGTGGACAGGGGGCGGGCAATGAGCAGTTCTTC.

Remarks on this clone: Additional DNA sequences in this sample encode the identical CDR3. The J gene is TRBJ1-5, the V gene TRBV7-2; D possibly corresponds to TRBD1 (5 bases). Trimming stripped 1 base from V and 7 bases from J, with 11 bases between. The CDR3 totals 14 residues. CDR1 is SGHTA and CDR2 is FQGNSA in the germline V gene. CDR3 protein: CASSLGGPGQPQHF. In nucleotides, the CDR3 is TGTGCCAGCAGCTTAGGGGGCCCGGGGCAGCCCCAGCATTTT.

Here the CDR3 reads CASSPVRDRVSDTEAFF. CDR3 DNA: TGTGCCAGCAGTCCTGTCCGGGACAGGGTATCTGACACTGAAGCTTTCTTT. The chain carries TRBV27 and TRBJ1-1, with TRBD1 matching over 9 bases. The V gene end was trimmed by 5 bases and the J gene end by 3 bases; junction bases not matched to a gene: 13. From germline, CDR1 is MNHEY and CDR2 SMNVEV (reference sequence). This CDR3 is 17 amino acids long.

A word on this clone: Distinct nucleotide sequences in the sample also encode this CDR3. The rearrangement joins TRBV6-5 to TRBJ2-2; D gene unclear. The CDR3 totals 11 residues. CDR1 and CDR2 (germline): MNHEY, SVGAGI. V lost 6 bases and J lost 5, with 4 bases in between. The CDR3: CASSNTGELFF. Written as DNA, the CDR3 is TGTGCCAGCAGCAATACCGGGGAGCTGTTTTTT.

The CDR3 DNA reads as TGTGCCAGCTCACCACGGGCAGTGGGCACTGAAGCTTTCTTT. Translating it yields CASSPRAVGTEAFF. This rearrangement joins TRBV18 to TRBJ1-1; D is ambiguous. Deletions cut 1 base from V and 4 bases from J, with 10 bases between. This CDR3 comprises 14 residues. The germline CDR1 and CDR2 sequences are KGHSH and LQKENI.

This CDR3 reads CASSETGWGITGKQYF. CDR3 sequence (DNA): TGTGCCAGCAGCGAAACTGGGTGGGGGATTACGGGAAAGCAGTACTTC. The chain uses TRBV6-1 and TRBJ2-7; D possibly uses TRBD1 or TRBD2 (5 bases each). CDR1 MNHNS and CDR2 SASEGT come from the germline V gene. CDR3 length: 16 amino acids. V was clipped by 6 bases and J by 8 bases, with 26 bases between them.

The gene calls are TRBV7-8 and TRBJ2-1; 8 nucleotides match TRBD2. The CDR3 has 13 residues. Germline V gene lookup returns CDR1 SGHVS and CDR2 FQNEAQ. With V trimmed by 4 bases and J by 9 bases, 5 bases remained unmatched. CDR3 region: CASSSRGGTEQFF. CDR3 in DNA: TGTGCCAGCAGCTCACGGGGGGGCACTGAGCAGTTCTTC.